Following are 13 T cell receptor beta chains from one sample sequenced in a study of T cell responses to AZD1222 COVID-19 vaccine. The protocol was immunoSEQ multiplex PCR, while the TCRdb copy is restricted to in-frame clones and leaves out a portion. The table shows 100,000 to 150,000 clones, with roughly 87% occurring only once. Sequencing used peripheral blood, obtained on day 0 of AZD1222 vaccination. These TCRs come from an adult in good health.

The rearrangement uses TRBV7-8 and TRBJ2-1; D is unresolved. From germline, CDR1 is SGHVS and CDR2 FQNEAQ. CDR3 length equals 13 residues. Trimming stripped 5 bases from V and 9 bases from J, with 14 bases between. This CDR3 is CASSPRSTGEQFF. The DNA of the CDR3 is TGTGCCAGCAGCCCCCGGAGTACGGGTGAGCAGTTCTTC.

The chain uses TRBV5-8 and TRBJ1-5, with TRBD1 matching 9 bases. V lost 1 base to trimming and J lost 7 bases; unmatched junction nucleotides: 6. The CDR3 has 15 residues. Germline-derived CDR1 and CDR2 are SGHTS and YDEGEE. CDR3 in amino acids: CASSLSYRGPQPQHF. The CDR3 nucleotides are TGTGCCAGCAGCTTGTCCTACAGGGGGCCCCAGCCCCAGCATTTT.

The genes are TRBV3-1 (or the pseudogene TRBV3-2) and TRBJ1-6; 7 bases match TRBD1. This CDR3 has 14 amino acids. Germline V gene sequence: CDR1 LGHDT, CDR2 YNNKEL (reference sequence). V trimming: 4 bases; J trimming: 6 bases; junction bases outside the gene matches: 3. The CDR3 is CASSRQGGNSPLHF. The CDR3 bases are TGTGCCAGCAGCCGACAGGGCGGTAATTCACCCCTCCACTTT.

The gene calls are TRBV28 and TRBJ1-1, with D uncertain. V was clipped by 5 bases and J by 4 bases, with 8 bases between them. This CDR3 has 12 amino acids. Germline V CDR1 and CDR2: MDHEN, SYDVKM. CDR3 nucleotides: TGTGCCAGCAGTCCACTCAGCACTGAAGCTTTCTTT. It yields the protein CASSPLSTEAFF.

The chain carries TRBV9 and TRBJ1-1; 8 bases line up with TRBD1. Germline V gene data show CDR1 as SGDLS and CDR2 as YYNGEE. Germline trimming cut 0 bases from V and 3 bases from J; bases unmatched to any gene: 4. This CDR3 comprises 15 residues. In DNA form, the CDR3 reads TGTGCCAGCAGCGTAGTCGGGACAGGACACACTGAAGCTTTCTTT. It encodes CASSVVGTGHTEAFF. Full variable domain (remainder filled in from reference TRBV9 and TRBJ1-1): DSGVTQTPKHLITATGQRVTLRCSPRSGDLSVYWYQQSLDQGLQFLIQYYNGEERAKGNILERFSAQQFPDLHSELNLSSLELGDSALYFCASSVVGTGHTEAFFGQGTRLTVV.

The chain uses TRBV30 and TRBJ1-4; D unresolved. CDR1 is GTSNPN and CDR2 is SVGIG in the germline V gene (reference sequence). V gave up 5 bases and J gave up 0 bases, with 7 bases separating them. The CDR3 extends over 13 amino acids. The CDR3 here is CAWEAATNEKLFF. The CDR3 DNA sequence: TGTGCCTGGGAGGCTGCAACTAATGAAAAACTGTTTTTT.

The V and J genes are TRBV5-4 and TRBJ1-2, with 7 nucleotides matching TRBD1. J was trimmed by 8 bases and V by 4 bases; bases with no gene match: 11. Germline CDR1 reads SGHNT; CDR2 reads YYREEE (reference sequence). CDR3 size: 14 residues. CDR3 sequence: CASSPHDRVYGYTF. In DNA, the CDR3 is TGTGCCAGCAGCCCGCACGACAGGGTATACGGCTACACCTTC.

The chain has TRBV18 and TRBJ2-5; 15 bases are shared with TRBD2. Germline CDR1 is KGHSH and CDR2 is LQKENI. This CDR3 spans 16 amino acids. The V and J ends lost 3 bases and 4 bases, in that order; junction bases with no gene match: 3. The CDR3 here is CASSPGLAGGRETQYF. The CDR3 DNA reads TGTGCCAGCTCACCGGGACTAGCGGGGGGTCGAGAGACCCAGTACTTC.

The chain is built from TRBV2 and TRBJ2-7, with D uncertain. In germline, CDR1 is SNHLY, CDR2 FYNNEI. Trimming removed 1 base at V and 1 base at J, with 2 bases between. The CDR3 runs to 12 residues. CDR3 DNA: TGTGCCAGCAGTGAAGTTTCCTACGAGCAGTACTTC. Protein: CASSEVSYEQYF.

The J gene is TRBJ2-7, the V gene TRBV7-8; 10 bases agree with TRBD1. J was trimmed by 11 bases and V by 5 bases; bases with no gene match: 9. This CDR3 has 13 residues. CDR1 and CDR2 from the germline V gene are SGHVS and FQNEAQ. In DNA form, the CDR3 reads TGTGCCAGCAGCCCCGGGACAGGGGATTCGGAGTACTTC. Amino acid sequence: CASSPGTGDSEYF.

The CDR3 bases are TGCGCCAGCAGCTTGCGACAGGGCGGGTACGAGCAGTACTTC. Protein product: CASSLRQGGYEQYF. The rearrangement joins TRBV5-1 to TRBJ2-7; 7 bases line up with TRBD1. The length of the CDR3 is 14 residues. Per germline, CDR1 SGHRS and CDR2 YFSETQ. V shed 1 base, J shed 4 bases, and the junction held 5 bases outside the gene matches.

The chain carries TRBV4-1 and TRBJ1-6; 7 bases map to TRBD1. The CDR3 is 18 amino acids. The junction had 8 bases not matched to a gene; V was cut back by 0 bases and J by 3 bases. Germline lookup yields CDR1 MGHRA and CDR2 YSYEKL. In DNA form, the CDR3 reads TGCGCCAGCAGCCAAGATAGGGGGCAGGGTGACTATAATTCACCCCTCCACTTT. It translates to CASSQDRGQGDYNSPLHF.

The V and J genes are TRBV30 and TRBJ1-3, with a tentative D call TRBD1 (5 bases). CDR1 and CDR2 (germline): GTSNPN, SVGIG (reference sequence). CDR3 length: 14 amino acids. Trimming stripped 5 bases from V and 0 bases from J, with 11 bases between. The CDR3 DNA sequence: TGTGCCTGGGGAAGGGGCTACTCTGGAAACACCATATATTTT. It encodes CAWGRGYSGNTIYF.